These 9 T cell receptor beta chains share one sample of origin, sequenced in a study of blood T cell repertoires in COVID-19. Method: immunoSEQ multiplex PCR; TCRdb's copy keeps in-frame clones and lacks some. The table records some 190,000 clones, around nine tenths of them present only once. The sample was peripheral blood. The receptors originated from a man aged 30 to 45 with acute or convalescent COVID-19.

The J gene is TRBJ1-6, the V gene TRBV30; 11 nucleotides match TRBD1. With V trimmed by 2 bases and J by 8 bases, 2 bases remained unmatched. CDR1 is GTSNPN and CDR2 is SVGIG in the germline V gene (reference sequence). CDR3 length: 14 amino acids. This CDR3 is CAWSRTGGDSPLHF. In DNA, the CDR3 is TGTGCCTGGAGTAGGACAGGGGGCGATTCACCCCTCCACTTT.

This rearrangement joins TRBV19 to TRBJ2-3, with 8 positions matching TRBD1. This CDR3 has 14 amino acids. V lost 5 bases to trimming and J lost 5 bases; unmatched junction nucleotides: 6. The germline CDR1 and CDR2 sequences are LNHDA and SQIVND (reference sequence). CDR3 protein: CASSSQGAIDTQYF. The CDR3 DNA is TGTGCCAGTAGTTCCCAGGGGGCAATAGATACGCAGTATTTT.

The rearrangement joins TRBV6-5 to TRBJ2-7, with no clear D. The V and J ends lost 1 base and 2 bases respectively, with 12 bases between them. Germline V CDR1 and CDR2: MNHEY, SVGAGI. The CDR3 extends over 15 amino acids. The CDR3 region has the DNA TGTGCCAGCAGTTACTTCGGCAGAGGAACCTACGAGCAGTACTTC. Protein: CASSYFGRGTYEQYF.

In this sample, this clone turned up a few times. The rearrangement links TRBV19 to TRBJ1-1; 9 positions match TRBD1. V lost 3 bases to trimming and J lost 6 bases; unmatched junction nucleotides: 5. Germline V CDR1 and CDR2: LNHDA, SQIVND (reference sequence). The CDR3 contains 14 residues. CDR3 region: CASSIYRGRAEAFF. CDR3 coding DNA: TGTGCCAGTAGTATCTACAGGGGGCGCGCTGAAGCTTTCTTT. Supplemented by reference TRBV19 and TRBJ1-1, the full variable domain reads DGGITQSPKYLFRKEGQNVTLSCEQNLNHDAMYWYRQDPGQGLRLIYYSQIVNDFQKGDIAEGYSVSREKKESFPLTVTSAQKNPTAFYLCASSIYRGRAEAFFGQGTRLTVV.

The V call is TRBV18, the J call TRBJ2-2, with a possible D match to TRBD2 (5 bases). Trimming removed 2 bases from V and 2 bases from J, with 12 bases in between. The germline V gene has CDR1 KGHSH and CDR2 LQKENI. The CDR3 consists of 16 residues. The CDR3 DNA follows: TGTGCCAGCTCACCATTGTTGGGAGAAAACACCGGGGAGCTGTTTTTT. This codes for CASSPLLGENTGELFF.

This clone appeared a single time. The gene calls are TRBV19 and TRBJ2-5, with D uncertain. Deletions cut 4 bases from V and 1 base from J, with 10 bases between. Germline V gene lookup returns CDR1 LNHDA and CDR2 SQIVND (reference sequence). The CDR3 contains 14 residues. The CDR3 region is CASSNLVFQETQYF. The CDR3 DNA sequence: TGTGCCAGTAGTAATCTAGTCTTCCAAGAGACCCAGTACTTC.

The chain couples TRBV21-1 to TRBJ2-3; the table's D call, TRBD1, was not checked against the DNA. TRBV21-1 corresponds to a pseudogene. The CDR3 consists of 18 residues. The CDR3 sequence is CASSHLWGRRVGTDTQYF. The CDR3 coding sequence is TGTGCCAGCAGCCACCTGTGGGGGCGAAGGGTGGGCACAGATACGCAGTATTTT.

This rearrangement joins TRBV7-8 to TRBJ1-6, with 8 bases lining up with TRBD1. V was pared by 7 bases and J by 2 bases, with 10 bases of the junction left unmatched. Germline V gene sequence: CDR1 SGHVS, CDR2 FQNEAQ. The CDR3 is 17 amino acids. The chain's CDR3 is CASTPRQGRTYNSPLHF. CDR3 bases: TGTGCCAGCACCCCAAGACAGGGGCGGACCTATAATTCACCCCTCCACTTT.

The chain combines TRBV16 with TRBJ1-1; D ambiguous. V lost 2 bases, J lost 1 base, and 5 bases lay in between. The CDR3 spans 13 residues. The germline V gene has CDR1 KGHSY and CDR2 FQNENV. In DNA, the CDR3 is TGTGCCAGCAGCCAAGACAAGAACACTGAAGCTTTCTTT. It translates to CASSQDKNTEAFF.